The 18 T cell receptor beta chains in this list originate from one sample, sequenced in a study of CDR3 diversity in severe acne. TCRdb reprocessed the PCR reads with MiXCR, giving one entry per CDR3 protein. The sample carries about 98,000 distinct CDR3 sequences, approximately 47% recorded once. Sample: blood. The receptors stem from a male donor with acne.

The genes are TRBV20-1 and TRBJ2-1, with 14 bases aligning to TRBD2. Germline CDR1 and CDR2: DFQATT and SNEGSKA (reference sequence). The junction had 8 bases not matched to a gene; V was cut back by 3 bases and J by 7 bases. The CDR3 loop spans 16 amino acids. The CDR3 region is CSASSQTSGRGNEQFF. The CDR3 region has the DNA TGCAGTGCTAGCTCTCAGACTAGCGGGAGGGGGAATGAGCAGTTCTTC.

This clonotype was picked up many times. The J gene is TRBJ2-2, the V gene TRBV11-1, with D perhaps TRBD1 or TRBD2 (5 bases each). The germline gives CDR1 SGHAT, CDR2 FQDESV (reference sequence). This CDR3 contains 15 residues. Trimming left V 1 base short and J 2 bases short, with 8 bases between. CDR3 sequence (DNA): TGTGCCAGCAGCTTAGACGGGACCAACACCGGGGAGCTGTTTTTT. This encodes CASSLDGTNTGELFF.

The chain employs TRBV10-2 and TRBJ2-7; 7 nucleotides line up with TRBD1. The junction had 5 bases not matched to a gene; V was cut back by 4 bases and J by 2 bases. CDR1 WSHSY and CDR2 SAAADI come from the germline V gene. The CDR3 totals 14 residues. The CDR3 loop is CASSVGGPPYEQYF. The CDR3 bases are TGCGCCAGCAGTGTAGGGGGCCCCCCCTACGAGCAGTACTTC.

This clonotype was observed a few times. The gene calls are TRBV5-1 and TRBJ1-5; 9 bases align to TRBD1. This CDR3 is built from 14 residues. V lost 4 bases, J lost 5 bases, and 4 bases stayed unmatched. Per germline, CDR1 SGHRS and CDR2 YFSETQ. The CDR3 region is CASSPGTGHQPQHF. The CDR3 DNA follows: TGCGCCAGCAGCCCCGGGACAGGGCATCAGCCCCAGCATTTT.

Ten or more counts support this clonotype. The V call is TRBV7-8, the J call TRBJ2-5; unclear D gene. Germline assignment: CDR1 SGHVS and CDR2 FQNEAQ. The CDR3 contains 14 residues. V was pared by 4 bases and J by 4 bases, with 13 bases between. The DNA for the CDR3 is TGTGCCAGCAGCTCCCTAGGATTAGGAGAGACCCAGTACTTC. This sequence encodes CASSSLGLGETQYF.

Concerning this clonotype itself: Relative to the germline gene, one junction end is altered; a read error may explain this. This sequence joins TRBV9 and TRBJ2-6, with D perhaps assigned TRBD1 or TRBD2 (5 bases each). From germline, CDR1 is SGDLS and CDR2 YYNGEE. The CDR3 length is 13 residues. CDR3 region: CASSDGGANTEAF. The CDR3 bases are TGTGCCAGCAGCGATGGGGGAGCGAACACTGAAGCTTTC.

This clonotype has a count of ten or more. The V gene is TRBV11-2, the J gene TRBJ1-1; D is unresolved. The germline V gene encodes CDR1 SGHAT and CDR2 FQNNGV. CDR3 length: 13 residues. The V gene lost 6 bases and the J gene lost 2 bases, with 10 bases spanning the gap. The CDR3 is CASRRKINTEAFF. The DNA for the CDR3 is TGTGCCAGCAGGAGGAAAATTAACACTGAAGCTTTCTTT.

The CDR3 DNA reads TGTGCCAGCAGTGAGTCAGGTGAAGCTTTCTTT. It translates to CASSESGEAFF. The chain is built from TRBV25-1 and TRBJ1-1, with no clear D. The CDR3 is 11 residues long. The V gene lost 3 bases and the J gene lost 7 bases, with 6 bases spanning the gap. Per germline, CDR1 MGHDK and CDR2 SYGVNS.

This chain links TRBV9 with TRBJ2-5; TRBD2 matches at 12 bases. V lost 4 bases to trimming and J lost 3 bases; unmatched junction nucleotides: 4. Germline values: CDR1 SGDLS, CDR2 YYNGEE. This CDR3 is built from 15 residues. The CDR3 DNA reads TGTGCCAGCAGCCAGACTAGCGGGAGAAAAGAGACCCAGTACTTC. Protein sequence: CASSQTSGRKETQYF.

This clonotype was observed once. This sequence joins TRBV7-3 and TRBJ2-3, with D perhaps TRBD2 (7 bases). CDR1 SGHTA and CDR2 FQGTGA come from the germline V gene. The CDR3 contains 15 residues. Trimming stripped 4 bases from V and 2 bases from J, with 13 bases between. CDR3 sequence (DNA): TGTGCCAGCAGCTGGGGGGGCCCTACCACAGATACGCAGTATTTT. Translation gives CASSWGGPTTDTQYF.

Concerning this clonotype: A much larger clone lies a single base off, so this may be a read error. The chain combines TRBV11-1 with TRBJ2-7; D is ambiguous. Trimming removed 2 bases at V and 9 bases at J, with 14 bases between. The CDR3 consists of 13 residues. Germline V gives CDR1 SGHAT, CDR2 FQDESV (reference sequence). The CDR3 here is CASSLYDGPGQYV. CDR3 DNA sequence: TGTGCCAGCAGCTTATACGACGGTCCGGGGCAGTACGTC.

A few counts support this clonotype. The chain carries TRBV6-2 or TRBV6-3 and TRBJ2-5; 12 bases agree with TRBD2. The CDR3 spans 15 residues. V dropped 6 bases and J dropped 3; count of bases not matched to a gene: 5. Germline V gene sequence: CDR1 MNHEY, CDR2 SVGEGT. The CDR3, as DNA: TGTGCCAGCAGGACCCCTAGCGGGAGGGAAGAGACCCAGTACTTC. Translating it yields CASRTPSGREETQYF.

The chain employs TRBV19 and TRBJ1-4; D is unresolved. The CDR3 has 14 amino acids. With 7 bases removed from V and 6 bases from J, the gap between germline ends came to 15 bases. From germline, CDR1 is LNHDA and CDR2 SQIVND (reference sequence). Here the CDR3 DNA reads TGTGCCAGTAACAGCGGGAGAACCGATGAAAAACTGTTTTTT. This sequence encodes CASNSGRTDEKLFF.

This chain joins TRBV13 and TRBJ2-5; D perhaps matches TRBD1 (5 bases). V was cut by 6 bases and J by 6 bases, with 17 bases left in between. CDR1 is PRHDT and CDR2 is FYEKMQ in the germline V gene (reference sequence). This CDR3 comprises 14 residues. CDR3 bases: TGTGCCAGCAGTTTCCAGCAGGGTAGGAAGACCCAGTACTTC. Translating gives CASSFQQGRKTQYF.

The gene calls are TRBV2 and TRBJ2-7, with 11 bases that match TRBD2. The V and J ends lost 5 bases and 3 bases, in that order; junction bases with no gene match: 9. The CDR3 has 16 amino acids. In germline, CDR1 is SNHLY, CDR2 FYNNEI. CDR3 sequence: CASSTTSGTSGYEQYF. In DNA, the CDR3 is TGTGCCAGCAGTACCACATCCGGGACTAGCGGCTACGAGCAGTACTTC.

This clonotype counts as medium-sized. The V call is TRBV20-1, the J call TRBJ1-1; 9 bases align to TRBD1. The CDR3 covers 14 residues. Unmatched junction bases numbered 13, after V lost 6 bases and J lost 8 bases. CDR1 is DFQATT and CDR2 is SNEGSKA in the germline V gene (reference sequence). The CDR3, as DNA: TGCAGTGCGCCTAAACCGGGACAGGGTAAAGAAGCTTTCTTT. Its translation: CSAPKPGQGKEAFF.

The gene calls are TRBV4-3 and TRBJ2-7; D gene unclear. Near its end, the DNA agrees better with TRBJ2-1, so the J call may be wrong. This CDR3 has 14 amino acids. Germline V gene lookup returns CDR1 LGHNA and CDR2 YSLEER. CDR3 region: CASSQGGLYNEQFF. The CDR3, as DNA: TGCGCCAGCAGCCAAGGGGGATTATACAATGAGCAGTTCTTC.

On this clonotype itself: This may come from a read error, since a much larger clone is one base off. The chain has TRBV25-1 and TRBJ1-6, with D maybe TRBD1 (6 bases). The CDR3 contains 15 residues. CDR1 and CDR2 from the germline V gene are MGHDK and SYGVNS. CDR3 region: CASSELGGLNSPLYF. Here the CDR3 DNA reads TGTGCCAGCAGTGAATTGGGGGGGCTGAATTCACCCCTCTACTTT.